What follows are 13 T cell receptor beta chains derived from one specimen sequenced in a study of T cells after yellow fever vaccination. TCRdb itself ran the 5' RACE reads through MiXCR, one entry per CDR3 protein. Seen here are hundreds of thousands of distinct CDR3 sequences, approximately 9% observed once, and the top ten hold around 17%. The sequences come from PBMCs, collected on the day of the first yellow fever vaccination. The origin of the receptors is a man aged 18 to 30 who received the YFV17D yellow fever vaccine.

The rearrangement links TRBV6-2 or TRBV6-3 to TRBJ2-7; D gene uncertain. Trimming took 7 bases from V and 1 from J, leaving 11 bases between them. This CDR3 contains 13 residues. Germline values: CDR1 MNHEY, CDR2 SVGEGT. The DNA of the CDR3 is TGTGCCAGCACCGAACGGCCGTCCTACGAGCAGTACGTC. Translation gives CASTERPSYEQYV.

This clonotype has just a few counts. The chain employs TRBV7-8 and TRBJ2-7, with no clear D. CDR3 length equals 13 residues. Trimming cost V 3 bases and J 5 bases, with 11 bases left between them. CDR1 and CDR2 (germline): SGHVS, FQNEAQ. The CDR3 coding sequence is TGTGCCAGCAGCTTGGCCCCTCTCCACGAGCAGTACTTC. Amino acid sequence: CASSLAPLHEQYF.

CDR3 nucleotides: TGTGCCAGCAGTGGGTACAGGACTAGCGGGGGATACGAGCAGTACGTC. Its protein is CASSGYRTSGGYEQYV. The gene calls are TRBV27 and TRBJ2-7; TRBD2 agrees at 13 bases. CDR3 size: 16 residues. V trimming: 5 bases; J trimming: 4 bases; junction bases outside the gene matches: 8. Germline CDR1 MNHEY, CDR2 SMNVEV (reference sequence).

This sequence joins TRBV3-1 and TRBJ1-6; D is undetermined. The CDR3 length is 14 residues. Germline V lookup: CDR1 LGHDT, CDR2 YNNKEL (reference sequence). Deletions cut 1 base from V and 6 bases from J, with 7 bases between. CDR3 sequence (DNA): TGTGCCAGCAGCCAAGTCGTCTCTAATTCACCCCTCCACTTT. Encoded protein: CASSQVVSNSPLHF.

CDR3 DNA sequence: TGTGCCAGCACCCGAGGGGACCCGGGGAACACTGAAGCTTTCTTT. Encoded protein: CASTRGDPGNTEAFF. V is TRBV2 and J is TRBJ1-1; possibly TRBD1 for D (5 bases). This CDR3 contains 15 residues. The V gene lost 7 bases and the J gene lost 1 base, with 16 bases spanning the gap. CDR1 and CDR2 from the germline V gene are SNHLY and FYNNEI.

The chain uses TRBV7-2 and TRBJ2-5; the D gene is possibly TRBD2 (7 bases). V lost 4 bases, J lost 4 bases, and 19 bases lay in between. The CDR3 runs 16 residues. Germline V gives CDR1 SGHTA, CDR2 FQGNSA. In nucleotides, the CDR3 is TGTGCCAGCAGCTCACCAGGTCGCGGGGGCGGAGAGACCCAGTACTTC. Translated: CASSSPGRGGGETQYF. Drawing the rest from reference TRBV7-2 and TRBJ2-5, the complete variable domain is GAGVSQSPSNKVTEKGKDVELRCDPISGHTALYWYRQSLGQGLEFLIYFQGNSAPDKSGLPSDRFSAERTGGSVSTLTIQRTQQEDSAVYLCASSSPGRGGGETQYFGPGTRLLVL.

In its sample, this clonotype was seen many times. V is TRBV10-3 and J is TRBJ1-1; no clear D. The CDR3 sequence is 13 residues long. V was pared by 3 bases and J by 0 bases, with 5 bases between. The germline V gene has CDR1 ENHRY and CDR2 SYGVKD. DNA for the CDR3: TGTGCCATCAGTGATTCTATGAACACTGAAGCTTTCTTT. Translating gives CAISDSMNTEAFF.

This clonotype was detected a few times. In nucleotides, the CDR3 is TGTGCCAGCAGCTTATCCGCAGGGATATCAGGAAACACCATATATTTT. Residues: CASSLSAGISGNTIYF. The chain couples TRBV11-3 to TRBJ1-3; D perhaps matches TRBD1 (5 bases). CDR1 and CDR2 from the germline V gene are SGHNT and YENEEA. The CDR3 is made up of 16 amino acids. V lost 2 bases and J 4 bases, leaving 15 bases between the germline ends. The variable domain in full, with the rest retrieved from reference TRBV11-3 and TRBJ1-3, is EAGVVQSPRYKIIEKKQPVAFWCNPISGHNTLYWYLQNLGQGPELLIRYENEEAVDDSQLPKDRFSAERLKGVDSTLKIQPAELGDSAVYLCASSLSAGISGNTIYFGEGSWLTVV.

V usage is TRBV7-2 and J usage is TRBJ1-1, with D perhaps matching TRBD1 (6 bases). Germline V gene sequence: CDR1 SGHTA, CDR2 FQGNSA. The V end was cut by 2 bases, the J end by 0 bases, with 10 bases between. The CDR3 loop spans 15 amino acids. The CDR3 coding sequence is TGTGCCAGCAGCTTACGAGGGGGACTGAACACTGAAGCTTTCTTT. Encoded protein: CASSLRGGLNTEAFF.

This clonotype was detected a few times. The genes are TRBV12-3 or TRBV12-4 and TRBJ1-5; TRBD1 aligns across 10 bases. V shed 6 bases, J shed 6 bases, and the junction held 5 bases outside the gene matches. This CDR3 has 14 residues. Written as DNA, the CDR3 is TGTGCCAGCAGAGGACAGGGGGATAGTCAGCCCCAGCATTTT. As protein: CASRGQGDSQPQHF.

The chain uses TRBV5-1 and TRBJ2-3; 9 positions match TRBD2. The CDR3 extends over 16 amino acids. V gave up 5 bases and J gave up 0 bases; unmatched junction bases: 7. From germline, CDR1 is SGHRS and CDR2 YFSETQ. The CDR3 DNA is TGCGCCAGCAGAGGAACTGCGGGGGGGAGCACAGATACGCAGTATTTT. This codes for CASRGTAGGSTDTQYF.

A remark on this clonotype: One end of the junction does not line up with germline, which may come from a read error. The rearrangement uses TRBV27 and TRBJ2-7; a possible D gene is TRBD2 (5 bases). The CDR3 totals 14 residues. CDR1 is MNHEY and CDR2 is SMNVEV in the germline V gene (reference sequence). The CDR3 loop reads CAGRRGPLAGGQYF. For the CDR3, the DNA is TGTGCCGGCAGGCGTGGGCCCCTAGCCGGCGGGCAGTACTTC.

The CDR3 loop is CASRLSDYNEQFF. The DNA for the CDR3 is TGTGCCAGCAGGCTCTCAGACTACAATGAGCAGTTCTTC. V gene TRBV6-1 combines with J gene TRBJ2-1; D uncertain. Trimming stripped 6 bases from V and 3 bases from J, with 9 bases between. Germline loops: CDR1 MNHNS, CDR2 SASEGT. There are 13 residues in the CDR3.